Following are 11 T cell receptor beta chains from one sample sequenced in a study of regulatory T cells in long-lasting Graves disease. Described time point: newly diagnosed GD, antithyroid drugs for less than 3 months. Extracted PBMC RNA gave rise to the TCR library. HTBI primers from iRepertoire and Arm-PCR of CDR3 regions yielded the TCR beta libraries. TCRdb independently ran MiXCR on the multiplex PCR reads; one entry per CDR3 protein. The sample has about 420,000 distinct CDR3 sequences, 16% seen once. Another study also made use of these data, one on T cells in Graves' hyperthyroidism and ophthalmopathy.

Sequencing was performed on peripheral blood mononuclear cells (PBMCs), taken at new diagnosis, from a patient treated with antithyroid drugs. The receptors were sampled from a woman between 18 and 29 years old with Graves disease.

This clonotype was counted ten times or more. The rearrangement links TRBV20-1 to TRBJ2-7, with 8 bases fitting TRBD1. The CDR3 extends over 15 amino acids. Germline loops: CDR1 DFQATT, CDR2 SNEGSKA (reference sequence). V shed 2 bases and J 2 bases; nucleotides not matched to a gene: 8. The CDR3 region has the DNA TGCAGTGCTAGAAACCCCGGACAGGGACCCTACGAGCAGTACTTC. Protein sequence: CSARNPGQGPYEQYF.

This clonotype was seen ten or more times. The chain carries TRBV3-1 and TRBJ2-7; the D gene is possibly TRBD2 (5 bases). This CDR3 region has 14 residues. Trimming pared 0 bases from V and 2 bases from J, leaving 8 bases between. Germline CDR1 LGHDT, CDR2 YNNKEL (reference sequence). The CDR3 nucleotides read TGTGCCAGCAGCCAAGACGGACTGACCTACGAGCAGTACTTC. It yields the protein CASSQDGLTYEQYF.

This clonotype was found many times. The chain has TRBV27 and TRBJ2-3, with 7 bases matching TRBD1. V trimming: 2 bases; J trimming: 4 bases; junction bases outside the gene matches: 6. The CDR3 is 15 residues long. Germline CDR1 MNHEY, CDR2 SMNVEV (reference sequence). This CDR3 reads CASSLRQGRADTQYF. CDR3 coding DNA: TGTGCCAGCAGTTTACGACAGGGAAGGGCAGATACGCAGTATTTT.

This clonotype showed up just a few times. This may stem from a read error, because a much larger clone lies one nucleotide away. The chain's CDR3 is CASSLTGPTNEQFF. The CDR3 nucleotides read TGTGCCAGCAGCCTCACGGGACCCACCAATGAGCAGTTCTTC. The rearrangement uses TRBV7-2 and TRBJ2-1; D might be TRBD1 or TRBD2, each matching 5 bases. The CDR3 sequence is 14 residues long. Germline V CDR1 and CDR2: SGHTA, FQGNSA. Between the trimmed V and J ends, which lost 5 bases and 6 bases, there was a span of 14 bases.

This clonotype was counted ten times or more. The chain links TRBV6-1 to TRBJ1-2; 7 positions match TRBD1. The CDR3 is made up of 15 amino acids. In germline, CDR1 is MNHNS, CDR2 SASEGT. J gave up 5 bases and V 3 bases, and 9 bases lay outside the gene matches. The DNA of the CDR3 is TGTGCCAGCAGTGAGCCCAGGGGGTCCCCTTATGGCTACACCTTC. Translated: CASSEPRGSPYGYTF.

J is TRBJ2-1 and V is TRBV20-1; 8 nucleotides line up with TRBD2. The CDR3 is 15 residues long. Germline V gene data show CDR1 as DFQATT and CDR2 as SNEGSKA (reference sequence). V lost 1 base and J lost 3; bases outside the gene matches: 5. Written as DNA, the CDR3 is TGCAGTGCTAGAGTTGCGGGACTAGACTACAATGAGCAGTTCTTC. Residues: CSARVAGLDYNEQFF.

This clonotype has a handful of counts. An end of the junction differs from the germline gene, which may be a read error. This chain joins TRBV9 and TRBJ2-3, with D tentatively TRBD2 (6 bases). Germline assignment: CDR1 SGDLS and CDR2 YYNGEE. The CDR3 totals 15 residues. The CDR3 reads CASSDRPTSTDAQYF. The CDR3 nucleotides are TGTGCCAGCAGCGACAGACCCACTAGCACAGATGCGCAGTATTTT.

This clonotype was picked up a small number of times. The chain combines TRBV2 with TRBJ2-1; 10 positions agree with TRBD1. The closer fit of TRBJ2-5 to the DNA end suggests the J call may be wrong. The CDR3 totals 14 residues. The germline V gene encodes CDR1 SNHLY and CDR2 FYNNEI. The CDR3 sequence is CASSPGQGWEAQYF. The CDR3 DNA reads as TGTGCCAGCAGTCCGGGACAGGGGTGGGAGGCCCAGTACTTC.

The V call is TRBV24-1, the J call TRBJ2-7; perhaps TRBD1 as D (5 bases). The germline V and J ends were trimmed by 3 bases and 2 bases, with 19 bases remaining between them. The CDR3 runs 17 residues. Looked up from germline, CDR1 is KGHDR and CDR2 is SFDVKD. CDR3 nucleotide sequence: TGTGCCACCAGTGATCATCCAAGACAGACTCTTCCCTACGAGCAGTACTTC. Protein product: CATSDHPRQTLPYEQYF.

This clonotype was counted only a few times. This chain uses TRBV2 with TRBJ2-6, with 14 positions matching TRBD2. The CDR3 spans 20 residues. Germline loops: CDR1 SNHLY, CDR2 FYNNEI. J lost 0 bases, V lost 5 bases, and 9 bases had no gene match. The CDR3 sequence is CASSNPFGLAGGSGANVLTF. In DNA form, the CDR3 reads TGTGCCAGCAGTAATCCCTTTGGACTAGCGGGAGGCTCTGGGGCCAACGTCCTGACTTTC.

This clonotype showed up many times. The chain combines TRBV3-1 with TRBJ2-7; a weak D match, TRBD1 (5 bases). With 1 base removed from V and 2 bases from J, the gap between germline ends came to 12 bases. Germline V gives CDR1 LGHDT, CDR2 YNNKEL (reference sequence). The CDR3 is 15 residues long. CDR3 sequence reads: CASSQGPGSPYEQYF. Written as DNA, the CDR3 is TGTGCCAGCAGCCAAGGTCCAGGGTCCCCCTACGAGCAGTACTTC.